This TCR beta chain comes out of a study of blood T cell repertoires in COVID-19. The overall study: The United States, Italy and Spain were the sources of the acute and convalescent COVID-19 samples.

CDR3 length equals 15 residues. Germline V lookup: CDR1 SGHTA, CDR2 FQGTGA. The V segment lost 5 bases and the J segment 2 bases; nucleotides outside the gene matches: 5. Clones were read by immunoSEQ multiplex PCR, and TCRdb kept only the in-frame ones, dropping some. The sample carries tens of thousands of clones, about nine tenths recorded once. Sequenced: peripheral blood. The chain combines TRBV7-3 with TRBJ2-2, with 7 nucleotides matching TRBD1. The TCR was taken from a middle-aged man with COVID-19, enrolled during active disease. In DNA, the CDR3 is TGTGCCAGCAGCCTGGGACAGCTAAACACCGGGGAGCTGTTTTTT. This codes for CASSLGQLNTGELFF.